This TCR beta chain was documented in a study of T-cell memory formation after mild COVID-19. Background on the study: Largely, TCR clusters stayed within a single donor. Findings and limits, study-wide: SARS-CoV-2 specificity was not confirmed for second-wave clones peaking on day 37. The appearance of some responding clones in pre-infection memory suggested that cross-reactive memory joined. Contracting CD8+ clones were enriched in EMRA, CD4+ mainly in CM and EM.

TCRdb reprocessed the 5' RACE reads via MiXCR and lists one record per CDR3 protein. The table records over 450,000 distinct CDR3 sequences, 20% of them present only once. With 6 bases removed from V and 8 bases from J, the gap between germline ends came to 13 bases. This CDR3 is built from 12 residues. In regard to this clonotype: As yet, its antigen is unknown.

The receptor's source is an adult woman who had mild COVID-19 (a few samples of this study predate the infection). Cell type and time point are not known. Sequenced input: PBMCs or a T cell subset sorted from them (not recorded which). The gene calls are TRBV12-3 or TRBV12-4 and TRBJ1-2; tentatively, D is TRBD1 (5 bases). The CDR3 DNA is TGTGCCAGCAGCCGGGGACTAAGGGGCTACACCTTC. It yields the protein CASSRGLRGYTF.